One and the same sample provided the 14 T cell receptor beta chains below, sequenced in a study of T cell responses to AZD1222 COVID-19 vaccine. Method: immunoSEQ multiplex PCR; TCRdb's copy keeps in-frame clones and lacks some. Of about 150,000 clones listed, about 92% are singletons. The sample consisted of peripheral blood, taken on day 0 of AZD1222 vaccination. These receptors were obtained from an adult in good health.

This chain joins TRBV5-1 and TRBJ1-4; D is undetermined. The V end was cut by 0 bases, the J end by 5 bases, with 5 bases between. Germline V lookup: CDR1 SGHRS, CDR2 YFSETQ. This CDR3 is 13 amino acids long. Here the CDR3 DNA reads TGCGCCAGCAGCTTGGAAGACAATGAAAAACTGTTTTTT. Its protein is CASSLEDNEKLFF.

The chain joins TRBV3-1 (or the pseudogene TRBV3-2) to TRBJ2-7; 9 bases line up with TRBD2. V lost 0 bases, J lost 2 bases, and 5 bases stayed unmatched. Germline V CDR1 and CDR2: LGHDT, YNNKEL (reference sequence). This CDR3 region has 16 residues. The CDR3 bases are TGTGCCAGCAGCCAAGATCGGCCTAGCGGGACCTACGAGCAGTACTTC. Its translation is CASSQDRPSGTYEQYF.

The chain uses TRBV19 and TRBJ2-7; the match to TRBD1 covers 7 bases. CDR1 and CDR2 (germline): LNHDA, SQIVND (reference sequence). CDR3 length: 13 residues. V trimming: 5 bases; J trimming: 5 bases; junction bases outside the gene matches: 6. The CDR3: CASSSNRGHEQYF. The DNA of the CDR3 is TGTGCCAGTAGTTCAAACAGGGGACACGAGCAGTACTTC. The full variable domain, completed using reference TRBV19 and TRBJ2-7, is DGGITQSPKYLFRKEGQNVTLSCEQNLNHDAMYWYRQDPGQGLRLIYYSQIVNDFQKGDIAEGYSVSREKKESFPLTVTSAQKNPTAFYLCASSSNRGHEQYFGPGTRLTVT.

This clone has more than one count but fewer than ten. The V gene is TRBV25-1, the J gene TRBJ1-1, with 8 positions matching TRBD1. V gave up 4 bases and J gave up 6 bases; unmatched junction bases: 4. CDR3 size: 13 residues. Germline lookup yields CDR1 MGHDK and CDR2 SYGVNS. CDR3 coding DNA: TGTGCCAGCAGTGCACAGGGGGGATCTGAAGCTTTCTTT. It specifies CASSAQGGSEAFF. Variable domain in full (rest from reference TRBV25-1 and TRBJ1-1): EADIYQTPRYLVIGTGKKITLECSQTMGHDKMYWYQQDPGMELHLIHYSYGVNSTEKGDLSSESTVSRIRTEHFPLTLESARPSHTSQYLCASSAQGGSEAFFGQGTRLTVV.

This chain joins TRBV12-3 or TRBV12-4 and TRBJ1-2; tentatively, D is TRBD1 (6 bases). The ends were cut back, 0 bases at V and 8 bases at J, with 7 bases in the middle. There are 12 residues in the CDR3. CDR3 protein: CASSLAGAGYTF. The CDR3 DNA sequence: TGTGCCAGCAGTTTAGCGGGGGCGGGCTACACCTTC.

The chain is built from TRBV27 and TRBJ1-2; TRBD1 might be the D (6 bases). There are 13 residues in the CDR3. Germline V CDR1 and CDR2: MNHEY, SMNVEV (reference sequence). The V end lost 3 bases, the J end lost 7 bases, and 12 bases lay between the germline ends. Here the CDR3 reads CASSFTGMAGYTF. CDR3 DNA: TGTGCCAGCAGTTTTACAGGGATGGCTGGCTACACCTTC.

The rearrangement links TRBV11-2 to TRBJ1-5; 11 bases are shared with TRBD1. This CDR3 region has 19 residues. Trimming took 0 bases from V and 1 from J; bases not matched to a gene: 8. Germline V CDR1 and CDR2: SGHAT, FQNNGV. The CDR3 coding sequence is TGTGCCAGCAGCTTAGATCCCGCGGGACAGGGGGAGAGCAATCAGCCCCAGCATTTT. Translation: CASSLDPAGQGESNQPQHF.

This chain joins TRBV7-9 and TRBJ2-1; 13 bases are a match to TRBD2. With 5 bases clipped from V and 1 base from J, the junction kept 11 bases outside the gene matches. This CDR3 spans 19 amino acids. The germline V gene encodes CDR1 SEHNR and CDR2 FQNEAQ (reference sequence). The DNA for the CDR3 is TGTGCCAGCAGCACGGCCGGGACTAGCGGGATTTTATCCTACAATGAGCAGTTCTTC. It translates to CASSTAGTSGILSYNEQFF.

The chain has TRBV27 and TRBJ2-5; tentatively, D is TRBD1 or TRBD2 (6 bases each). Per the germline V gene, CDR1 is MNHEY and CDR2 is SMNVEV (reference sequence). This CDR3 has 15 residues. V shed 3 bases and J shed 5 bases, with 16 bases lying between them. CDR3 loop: CASSLGGPVGETQYF. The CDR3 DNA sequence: TGTGCCAGCAGTTTGGGGGGCCCCGTGGGCGAGACCCAGTACTTC.

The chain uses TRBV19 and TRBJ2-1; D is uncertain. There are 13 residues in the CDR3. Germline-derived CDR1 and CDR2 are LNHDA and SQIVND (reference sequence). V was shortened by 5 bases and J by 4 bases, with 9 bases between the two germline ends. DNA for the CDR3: TGTGCCAGTAGTCCATCACAGTACAATGAGCAGTTCTTC. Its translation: CASSPSQYNEQFF.

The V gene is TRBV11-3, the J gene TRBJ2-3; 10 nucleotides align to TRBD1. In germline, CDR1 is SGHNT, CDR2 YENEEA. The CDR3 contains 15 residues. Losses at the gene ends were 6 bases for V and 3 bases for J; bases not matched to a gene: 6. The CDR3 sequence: CASSWGQGLTDTQYF. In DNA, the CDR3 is TGTGCCAGCAGTTGGGGACAGGGGCTTACAGATACGCAGTATTTT.

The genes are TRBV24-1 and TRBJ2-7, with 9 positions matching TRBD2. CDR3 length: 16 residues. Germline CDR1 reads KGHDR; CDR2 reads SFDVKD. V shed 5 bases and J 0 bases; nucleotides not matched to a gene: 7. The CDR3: CATSVEAGGSSYEQYF. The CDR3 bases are TGTGCCACCAGTGTGGAAGCGGGGGGCAGCTCCTACGAGCAGTACTTC.

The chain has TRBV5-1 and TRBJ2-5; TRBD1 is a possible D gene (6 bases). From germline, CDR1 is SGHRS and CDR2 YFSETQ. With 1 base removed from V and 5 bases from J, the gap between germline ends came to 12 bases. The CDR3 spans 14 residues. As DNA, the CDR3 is TGCGCCAGCAGCTTGTCACAGGGTAGGGAGACCCAGTACTTC. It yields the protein CASSLSQGRETQYF.

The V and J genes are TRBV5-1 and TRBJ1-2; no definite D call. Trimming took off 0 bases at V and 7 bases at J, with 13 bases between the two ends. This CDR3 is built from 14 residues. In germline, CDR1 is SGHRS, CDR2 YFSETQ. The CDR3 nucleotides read TGCGCCAGCAGCTTGGGCCAGGCACGTGGTGGCTACACCTTC. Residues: CASSLGQARGGYTF.